This section outlines one T cell receptor beta chain sequence together with its context. What it binds is unknown. The sample comes from a study of OX40 agonist ivuxolimab in advanced cancers. Study context: Those treated in dose escalation had hepatocellular carcinoma, melanoma, renal cell cancer or head and neck cancer.

Data came from immunoSEQ multiplex PCR; TCRdb stores just in-frame clones and leaves some out. The sample shows about 82,000 clones, around four fifths of them seen only once. Germline assignment: CDR1 SGHVS and CDR2 FNYEAQ. The CDR3 covers 14 residues. V gave up 5 bases and J gave up 4 bases, with 14 bases separating them. Study findings and constraints: No determination was made of the antigen specificity of the expanded peripheral T cells. Averaging showed that CD8+ T cells had more expanded clones than CD4+ did.

The receptor was derived from an adult with an advanced solid tumor such as melanoma, head and neck, liver or kidney cancer. The chain recombines TRBV7-6 with TRBJ2-5; D gene unclear. This sample comprised CD4+ or CD8+ T cells sorted from blood, obtained in a trial of the OX40 agonist ivuxolimab. CDR3 sequence reads: CASSTRGPRETQYF. The CDR3 bases are TGTGCCAGCAGCACCCGAGGCCCTCGAGAGACCCAGTACTTC. Complete variable domain (other parts from reference TRBV7-6 and TRBJ2-5): GAGVSQSPRYKVTKRGQDVALRCDPISGHVSLYWYRQALGQGPEFLTYFNYEAQQDKSGLPNDRFSAERPEGSISTLTIQRTEQRDSAMYRCASSTRGPRETQYFGPGTRLLVL.